The rows below give T cell receptor beta chains drawn from one sample of a study of blood T cells in healthy people across ages. Each CDR3 protein gets one entry after TCRdb re-called the 5' RACE reads with MiXCR. The sample consists of 1 million or so distinct CDR3 sequences, over 35% of them appearing once. Sequencing was performed on blood. The origin of the receptors is a woman in her sixties in good health. CDR3s include the opening cysteine and the closing phenylalanine or tryptophan. Fields, in order: J gene, D gene, clone size, V gene, CDR3 protein, CDR3 DNA. A D gene is named only where the DNA matches it firmly. A clone size is listed for some rows: how often the clone was seen (once, few, many), or a class if it is expanded.

j_gene: TRBJ2-1
d_gene: TRBD2
abundance: NA
v_gene: TRBV10-3
CDR3aa: CAIAQPGLAGHNEQFF
CDR3nt: TGTGCCATCGCGCAACCAGGACTAGCGGGGCACAATGAGCAGTTCTTC

j_gene: TRBJ2-1
d_gene: TRBD2
abundance: NA
v_gene: TRBV5-1
CDR3aa: CASSLVLAGVYNEQFF
CDR3nt: TGCGCCAGCAGCTTGGTTCTAGCGGGAGTCTACAATGAGCAGTTCTTC

j_gene: TRBJ2-3
d_gene: TRBD1
abundance: few
v_gene: TRBV6-1
CDR3aa: CASRVQGDTQYF
CDR3nt: TGTGCCAGCAGAGTACAGGGGGATACGCAGTATTTT

j_gene: TRBJ1-2
d_gene: TRBD1
abundance: NA
v_gene: TRBV5-6
CDR3aa: CASSGQGDFNYGYTF
CDR3nt: TGTGCCAGCAGCGGACAGGGGGACTTTAACTATGGCTACACCTTC

j_gene: TRBJ2-5
d_gene: TRBD1
abundance: many
v_gene: TRBV20-1
CDR3aa: CSAIPGTGQGRETQYF
CDR3nt: TGCAGTGCCATTCCCGGGACAGGCCAAGGGAGGGAGACCCAGTACTTC

j_gene: TRBJ2-5
d_gene: NA
abundance: NA
v_gene: TRBV19
CDR3aa: CASSRGWDQETQYF
CDR3nt: TGTGCCAGTAGTCGGGGGTGGGACCAAGAGACCCAGTACTTC

j_gene: TRBJ2-5
d_gene: NA
abundance: few
v_gene: TRBV29-1
CDR3aa: CSVTYSGVTQYF
CDR3nt: TGCAGCGTCACTTACTCCGGCGTGACCCAGTACTTC

j_gene: TRBJ1-5
d_gene: NA
abundance: NA
v_gene: TRBV29-1
CDR3aa: CSVAGGGNQPQHF
CDR3nt: TGCAGCGTTGCAGGAGGTGGTAATCAGCCCCAGCATTTT

j_gene: TRBJ1-4
d_gene: TRBD1
abundance: NA
v_gene: TRBV20-1
CDR3aa: CSATGQGEKLFF
CDR3nt: TGCAGTGCCACGGGACAGGGCGAAAAACTGTTTTTT

j_gene: TRBJ2-1
d_gene: NA
abundance: NA
v_gene: TRBV6-5
CDR3aa: CASSYGRYNEQFF
CDR3nt: TGTGCCAGCAGTTACGGCAGATACAATGAGCAGTTCTTC

j_gene: TRBJ2-3
d_gene: TRBD2
abundance: NA
v_gene: TRBV7-2
CDR3aa: CASTPNGPAGAIDTQYF
CDR3nt: TGTGCCAGCACCCCTAATGGTCCAGCGGGAGCGATAGATACGCAGTATTTT